In its sample, the clone carrying this TCR beta chain was seen once. The sample originates from a study of blood T cell repertoires in COVID-19. For the study at large: In each case, the material was cDNA or gDNA derived from T cells, B-cell-depleted T cells, or PBMCs.

Trimming at V came to 1 base and at J to 1 base, leaving 5 bases not matched to a gene. The CDR3 covers 16 residues. The germline CDR1 and CDR2 sequences are SEHNR and FQNEAQ (reference sequence). Original handling: How many nucleated cells were present was estimated from reference gene primer amplification. TCRdb keeps only in-frame clones here, not all; method: immunoSEQ multiplex PCR. That table supplies the V and J calls and clone size; D and trimming were determined from the DNA. The sample holds over 400,000 clones; less than 90% are singletons and the top ten take 7.5% to 9%. Sequenced sample: peripheral blood. The gene calls are TRBV7-9 and TRBJ2-3, with 7 bases lining up with TRBD2. This TCR was sampled from a woman in her forties or fifties with COVID-19, enrolled during active disease. CDR3 region: CASSLGGGGGTDTQYF. DNA for the CDR3: TGTGCCAGCAGCTTAGGTGGCGGGGGAGGCACAGATACGCAGTATTTT.